One T cell receptor (beta chain) is described in this entry. Its antigen is unknown. The data are from a study of blood T cells in healthy people across ages. This CDR3 spans 15 amino acids. Looked up from germline, CDR1 is DFQATT and CDR2 is SNEGSKA (reference sequence). The V end lost 0 bases, the J end lost 0 bases, and 9 bases lay between the germline ends. Study-level findings and limits: The diversity estimates, figures obtained from one million T cells, were considered underestimates. TCR beta diversity per million T cells fell roughly linearly with age.

Sample-barcoded 5' priming and a J-beta primer mix drove a second PCR of roughly 6 to 12 cycles. Every cDNA molecule carried a tag from a template-switch adaptor bearing 12 random nucleotides. TCRdb recomputed calls from the 5' RACE reads with MiXCR, one row per CDR3 protein. The sample has 710,000 or so distinct CDR3 sequences, approximately 22% seen once. The chain has TRBV20-1 and TRBJ2-1, with D maybe TRBD2 (6 bases). The TCR originated in a man between 70 and 80 years old in good health. The sample was blood. CDR3 region: CSARDSGYSYNEQFF. CDR3 sequence (DNA): TGCAGTGCTAGAGATAGCGGATACTCCTACAATGAGCAGTTCTTC.